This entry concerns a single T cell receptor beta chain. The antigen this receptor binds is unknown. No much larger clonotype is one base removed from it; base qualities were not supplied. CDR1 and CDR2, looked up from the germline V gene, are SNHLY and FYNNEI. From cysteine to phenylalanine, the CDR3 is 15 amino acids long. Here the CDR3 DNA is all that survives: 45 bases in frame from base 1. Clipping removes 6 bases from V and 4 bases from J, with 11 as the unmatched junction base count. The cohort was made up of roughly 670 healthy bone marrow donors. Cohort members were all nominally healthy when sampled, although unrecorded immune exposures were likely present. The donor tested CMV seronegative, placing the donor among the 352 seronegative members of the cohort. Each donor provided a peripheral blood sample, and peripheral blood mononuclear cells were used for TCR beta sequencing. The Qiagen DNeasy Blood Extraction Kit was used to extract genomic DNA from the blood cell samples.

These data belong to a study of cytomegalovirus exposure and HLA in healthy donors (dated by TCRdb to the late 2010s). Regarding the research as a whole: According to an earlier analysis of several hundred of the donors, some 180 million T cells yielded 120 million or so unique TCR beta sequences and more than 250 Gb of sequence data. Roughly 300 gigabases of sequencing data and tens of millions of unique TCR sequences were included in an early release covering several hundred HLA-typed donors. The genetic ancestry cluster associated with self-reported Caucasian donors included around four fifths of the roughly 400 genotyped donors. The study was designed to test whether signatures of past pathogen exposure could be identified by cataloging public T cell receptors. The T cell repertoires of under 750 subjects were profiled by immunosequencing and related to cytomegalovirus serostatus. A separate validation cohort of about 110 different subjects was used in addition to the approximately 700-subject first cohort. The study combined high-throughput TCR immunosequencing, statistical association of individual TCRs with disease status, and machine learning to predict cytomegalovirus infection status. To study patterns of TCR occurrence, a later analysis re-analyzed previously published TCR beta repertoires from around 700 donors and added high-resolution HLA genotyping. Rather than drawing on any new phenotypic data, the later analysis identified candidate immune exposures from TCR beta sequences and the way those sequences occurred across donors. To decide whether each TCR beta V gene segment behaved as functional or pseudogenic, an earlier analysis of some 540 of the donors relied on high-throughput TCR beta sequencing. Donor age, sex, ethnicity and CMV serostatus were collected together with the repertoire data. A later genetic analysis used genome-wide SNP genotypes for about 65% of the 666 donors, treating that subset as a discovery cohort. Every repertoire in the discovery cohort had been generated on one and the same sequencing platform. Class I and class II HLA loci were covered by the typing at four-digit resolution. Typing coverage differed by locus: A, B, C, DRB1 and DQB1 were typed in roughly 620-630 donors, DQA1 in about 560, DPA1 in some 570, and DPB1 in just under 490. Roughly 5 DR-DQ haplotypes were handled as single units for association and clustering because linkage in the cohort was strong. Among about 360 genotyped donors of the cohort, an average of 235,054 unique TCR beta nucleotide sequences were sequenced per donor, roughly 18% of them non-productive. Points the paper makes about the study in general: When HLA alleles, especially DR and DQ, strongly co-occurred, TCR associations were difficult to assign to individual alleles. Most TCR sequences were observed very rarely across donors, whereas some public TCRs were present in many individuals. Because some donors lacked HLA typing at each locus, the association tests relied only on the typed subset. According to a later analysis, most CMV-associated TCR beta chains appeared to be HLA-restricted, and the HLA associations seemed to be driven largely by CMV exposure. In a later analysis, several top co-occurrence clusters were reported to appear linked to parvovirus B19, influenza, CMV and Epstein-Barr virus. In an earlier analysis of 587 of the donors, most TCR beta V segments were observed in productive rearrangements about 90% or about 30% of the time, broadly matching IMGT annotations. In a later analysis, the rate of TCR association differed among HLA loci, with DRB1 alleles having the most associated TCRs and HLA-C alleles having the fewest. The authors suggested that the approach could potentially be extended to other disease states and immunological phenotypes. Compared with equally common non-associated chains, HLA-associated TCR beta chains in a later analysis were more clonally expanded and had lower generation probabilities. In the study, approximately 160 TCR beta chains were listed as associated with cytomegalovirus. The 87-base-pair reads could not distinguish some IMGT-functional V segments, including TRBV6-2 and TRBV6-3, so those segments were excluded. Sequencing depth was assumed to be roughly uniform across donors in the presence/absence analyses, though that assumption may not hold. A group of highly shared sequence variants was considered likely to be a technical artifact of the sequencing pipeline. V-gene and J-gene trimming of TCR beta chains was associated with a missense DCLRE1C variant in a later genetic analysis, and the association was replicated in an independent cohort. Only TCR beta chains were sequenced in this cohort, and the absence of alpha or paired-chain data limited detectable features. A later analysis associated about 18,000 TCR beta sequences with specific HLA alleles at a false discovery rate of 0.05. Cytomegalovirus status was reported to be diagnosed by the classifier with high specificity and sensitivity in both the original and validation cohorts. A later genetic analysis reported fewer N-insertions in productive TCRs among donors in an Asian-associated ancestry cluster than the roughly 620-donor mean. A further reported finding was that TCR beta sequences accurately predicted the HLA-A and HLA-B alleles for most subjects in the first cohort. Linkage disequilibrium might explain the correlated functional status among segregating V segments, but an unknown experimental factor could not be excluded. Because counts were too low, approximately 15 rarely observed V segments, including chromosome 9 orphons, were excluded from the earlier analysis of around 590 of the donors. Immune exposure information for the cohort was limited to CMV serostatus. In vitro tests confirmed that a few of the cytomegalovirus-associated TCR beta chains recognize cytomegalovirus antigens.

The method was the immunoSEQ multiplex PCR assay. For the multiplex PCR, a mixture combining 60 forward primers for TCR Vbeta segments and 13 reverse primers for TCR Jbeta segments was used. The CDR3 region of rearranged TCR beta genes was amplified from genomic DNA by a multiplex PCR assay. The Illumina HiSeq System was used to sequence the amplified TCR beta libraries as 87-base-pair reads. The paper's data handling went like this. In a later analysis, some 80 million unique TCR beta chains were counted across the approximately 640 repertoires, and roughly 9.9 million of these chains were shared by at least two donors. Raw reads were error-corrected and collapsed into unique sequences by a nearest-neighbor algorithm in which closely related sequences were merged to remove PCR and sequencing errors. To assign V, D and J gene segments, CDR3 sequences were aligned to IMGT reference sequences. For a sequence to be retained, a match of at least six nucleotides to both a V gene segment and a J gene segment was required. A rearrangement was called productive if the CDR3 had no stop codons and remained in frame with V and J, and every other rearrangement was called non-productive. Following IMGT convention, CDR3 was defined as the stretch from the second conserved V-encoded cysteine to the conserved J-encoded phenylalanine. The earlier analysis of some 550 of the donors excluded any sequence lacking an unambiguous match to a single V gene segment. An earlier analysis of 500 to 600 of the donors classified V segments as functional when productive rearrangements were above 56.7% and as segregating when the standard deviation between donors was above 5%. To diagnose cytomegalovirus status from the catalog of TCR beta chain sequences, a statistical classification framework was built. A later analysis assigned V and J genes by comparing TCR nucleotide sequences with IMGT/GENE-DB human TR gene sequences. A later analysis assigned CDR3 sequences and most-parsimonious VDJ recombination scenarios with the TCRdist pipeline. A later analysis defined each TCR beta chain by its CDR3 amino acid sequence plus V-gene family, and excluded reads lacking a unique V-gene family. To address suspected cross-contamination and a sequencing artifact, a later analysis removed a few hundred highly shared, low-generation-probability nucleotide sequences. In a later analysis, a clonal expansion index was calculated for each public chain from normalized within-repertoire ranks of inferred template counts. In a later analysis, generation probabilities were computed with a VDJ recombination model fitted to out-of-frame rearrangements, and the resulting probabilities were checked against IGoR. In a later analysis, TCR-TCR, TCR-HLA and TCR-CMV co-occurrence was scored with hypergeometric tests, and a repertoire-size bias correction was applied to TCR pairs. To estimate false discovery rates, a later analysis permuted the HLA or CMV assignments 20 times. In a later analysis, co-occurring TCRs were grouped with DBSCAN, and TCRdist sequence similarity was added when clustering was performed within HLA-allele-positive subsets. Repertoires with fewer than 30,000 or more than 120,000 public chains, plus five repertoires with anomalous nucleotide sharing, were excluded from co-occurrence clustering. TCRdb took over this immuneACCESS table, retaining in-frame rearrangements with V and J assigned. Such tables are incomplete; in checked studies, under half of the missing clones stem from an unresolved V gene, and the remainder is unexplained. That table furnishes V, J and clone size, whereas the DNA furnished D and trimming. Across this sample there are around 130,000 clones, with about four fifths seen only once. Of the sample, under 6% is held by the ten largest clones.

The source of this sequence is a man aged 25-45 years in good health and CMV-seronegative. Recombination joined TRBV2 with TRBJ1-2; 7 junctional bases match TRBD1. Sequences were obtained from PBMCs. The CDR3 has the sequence CASSRLTGLSYGYTF. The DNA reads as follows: TGTGCCAGCAGCCGACTGACAGGGCTATCCTATGGCTACACCTTC.